This T cell receptor (beta chain) was identified during a study of blood T cell repertoires in COVID-19. Study details: COVID-19 samples from acute and convalescent phases originated in the United States, Italy and Spain.

Authors' analysis steps: Reference gene primers were amplified, and this amplification served to estimate nucleated cell counts. The table came from immunoSEQ multiplex PCR; TCRdb's copy has only in-frame clones and leaves some out. Clone size and V and J calls were adopted from that table, with D and trimming inferred from the DNA. The repertoire holds just over 650,000 clones, with just under 90% as singletons. Germline V gives CDR1 SSHAT, CDR2 FNYEAQ (reference sequence). J gave up 2 bases and V 4 bases, and 7 bases lay outside the gene matches. CDR3 length: 15 amino acids. This clone was counted only a few times.

The receptor's source is a young woman with acute or convalescent COVID-19. The genes are TRBV7-7 and TRBJ2-7; 8 bases align to TRBD1. Source material: peripheral blood. CDR3 amino acids: CASSSGQGDPYEQYF. As DNA, the CDR3 is TGTGCCAGCAGCTCCGGACAGGGAGACCCCTACGAGCAGTACTTC.